What follows are 21 T cell receptor beta chains derived from one specimen sequenced in a study of blood T cell repertoires in COVID-19. Libraries were prepared by immunoSEQ multiplex PCR; TCRdb keeps only in-frame clonotypes and omits some of them. Altogether around 250,000 clones are present, 85% being singletons, with the ten largest covering 6.6%. Sequenced sample: PBMCs or T cells enriched from blood (not recorded which). The receptors stem from a woman in her forties or fifties who had been exposed to COVID-19.

V is TRBV18 and J is TRBJ1-4, with a weak D call TRBD1 (5 bases). CDR1 and CDR2 (germline): KGHSH, LQKENI. Trimming took 6 bases from V and 4 from J, leaving 15 bases between them. The CDR3 contains 15 residues. The CDR3 DNA is TGTGCCAGCTCCCCCCAGGGAAGTCGTAATGAAAAACTGTTTTTT. Translated, it gives CASSPQGSRNEKLFF.

The rearrangement links TRBV6-6 to TRBJ1-1; no definite D call. This CDR3 region has 15 residues. The V end lost 2 bases, the J end lost 1 base, and 11 bases lay between the germline ends. CDR1 MNHNY and CDR2 SVGAGI come from the germline V gene (reference sequence). The CDR3 reads CASSYPQDTNTEAFF. Written as DNA, the CDR3 is TGTGCCAGCAGTTACCCTCAAGACACGAACACTGAAGCTTTCTTT.

Written as DNA, the CDR3 is TGCGCCAGCGCCCTAACACAGGGGGCCATAGGCATGAACACTGAAGCTTTCTTT. Translating gives CASALTQGAIGMNTEAFF. V gene TRBV23-1 combines with J gene TRBJ1-1, with 9 positions matching TRBD1. TRBV23-1 is sorted into the ORF group, with uncertain function. CDR3 length: 18 amino acids. Unmatched junction bases numbered 16, after V lost 8 bases and J lost 0 bases.

This clone was seen just once. J is TRBJ1-5 and V is TRBV10-1; D call uncertain. Trimming took off 2 bases at V and 9 bases at J, with 8 bases between the two ends. The germline V gene has CDR1 WNHNN and CDR2 SYGVQD (reference sequence). The CDR3 covers 12 residues. The CDR3 sequence: CASSEPGGPQHF. In DNA form, the CDR3 reads TGCGCCAGCAGTGAGCCGGGAGGGCCCCAGCATTTT.

The chain employs TRBV11-3 and TRBJ2-7; D is unresolved. CDR3 size: 13 residues. Trimming shortened V by 1 base and J by 4 bases, and 8 bases separated the two germline ends. CDR1 SGHNT and CDR2 YENEEA come from the germline V gene. CDR3 nucleotides: TGTGCCAGCAGCTTAGGGGCCCCTTACGAGCAGTACTTC. It codes for CASSLGAPYEQYF.

V and J are TRBV18 and TRBJ1-2; perhaps TRBD1 as D (5 bases). This CDR3 comprises 14 residues. Between the trimmed V and J ends, which lost 8 bases and 0 bases, there was a span of 13 bases. CDR1 is KGHSH, CDR2 LQKENI, per germline. The CDR3 is CASGAGPSNYGYTF. The DNA for the CDR3 is TGTGCCAGCGGGGCAGGGCCCTCTAACTATGGCTACACCTTC.

This chain connects TRBV4-2 to TRBJ1-2; D not certain. Germline V gives CDR1 LGHNA, CDR2 YNFKEQ. The CDR3 totals 14 residues. V lost 1 base and J lost 6, with 12 bases in between. The CDR3 sequence: CASSQAVEAHGYTF. DNA for the CDR3: TGTGCCAGCAGCCAAGCAGTCGAAGCGCATGGCTACACCTTC.

The chain combines TRBV27 with TRBJ1-4, with D uncertain. The V and J ends lost 3 bases and 3 bases respectively, with 8 bases between them. Germline CDR1 reads MNHEY; CDR2 reads SMNVEV (reference sequence). The CDR3 covers 14 residues. For the CDR3, the DNA is TGTGCCAGCAGTTTGGGCAGCTCTAATGAAAAACTGTTTTTT. Its translation: CASSLGSSNEKLFF.

The chain carries TRBV7-8 and TRBJ2-1; 9 bases agree with TRBD1. This CDR3 spans 16 amino acids. The V gene's germline CDR1 is SGHVS and CDR2 FQNEAQ. V was pared by 5 bases and J by 6 bases, with 11 bases of the junction left unmatched. The CDR3 spells CASSPLSGQGLNEQFF. The CDR3 DNA follows: TGTGCCAGCAGCCCTTTGAGCGGACAGGGGCTCAATGAGCAGTTCTTC.

The gene calls are TRBV7-2 and TRBJ2-7; tentatively, D is TRBD1 (5 bases). Looked up from germline, CDR1 is SGHTA and CDR2 is FQGNSA. Trimming pared 2 bases from V and 3 bases from J, leaving 17 bases between. CDR3 size: 16 residues. Written as DNA, the CDR3 is TGTGCCAGCAGCTTATCCCCCTTGGGGCCCCTCTACGAGCAGTACTTC. Translation: CASSLSPLGPLYEQYF.

This clone was seen only a few times. The chain is built from TRBV28 and TRBJ1-1; D uncertain. The CDR3 runs 11 residues. Germline V gene data show CDR1 as MDHEN and CDR2 as SYDVKM. V lost 5 bases, J lost 8 bases, and 9 bases lay in between. CDR3 in DNA: TGTGCCAGCAGTGGAGGAATAGAAGCTTTCTTT. As protein: CASSGGIEAFF.

This sequence joins TRBV28 and TRBJ2-5; a possible D gene is TRBD2 (5 bases). The CDR3 length is 13 residues. Germline V gene lookup returns CDR1 MDHEN and CDR2 SYDVKM. V was trimmed by 6 bases and J by 5 bases, leaving 13 bases between them. DNA of the CDR3: TGTGCCAGCAGCCCACGAGGGCGGGAGACCCAGTACTTC. Amino acids: CASSPRGRETQYF.

This rearrangement joins TRBV11-2 to TRBJ2-1; a weak D match, TRBD2 (7 bases). V was cut by 4 bases and J by 0 bases, with 16 bases left in between. This CDR3 spans 17 amino acids. The germline V gene encodes CDR1 SGHAT and CDR2 FQNNGV. In DNA, the CDR3 is TGTGCCAGCAGCTCTAGGGGGGGGCTTAGCTCCTACAATGAGCAGTTCTTC. It codes for CASSSRGGLSSYNEQFF.

This sequence joins TRBV9 and TRBJ1-3; D possibly corresponds to TRBD1 (5 bases). The V end was cut by 0 bases, the J end by 0 bases, with 13 bases between. Germline V gene lookup returns CDR1 SGDLS and CDR2 YYNGEE. There are 17 residues in the CDR3. In nucleotides, the CDR3 is TGTGCCAGCAGCGTAGCTACTGGACAAATCTCTGGAAACACCATATATTTT. This sequence encodes CASSVATGQISGNTIYF.

V usage is TRBV5-4 and J usage is TRBJ2-5, with 10 bases fitting TRBD2. CDR1 SGHNT and CDR2 YYREEE come from the germline V gene (reference sequence). The CDR3 runs 16 residues. J gave up 5 bases and V 1 base, and 8 bases lay outside the gene matches. CDR3 sequence: CASSLYSGGAVETQYF. The CDR3 bases are TGTGCCAGCAGCTTGTACAGCGGGGGGGCCGTGGAGACCCAGTACTTC.

The chain recombines TRBV12-3 or TRBV12-4 with TRBJ2-2; D not certain. Trimming took off 6 bases at V and 5 bases at J, with 10 bases between the two ends. The CDR3 extends over 13 amino acids. CDR3 sequence: CASSPSRTGELFF. The CDR3 DNA reads TGTGCCAGCAGCCCCTCCCGGACCGGGGAGCTGTTTTTT.

V gene TRBV7-9 combines with J gene TRBJ2-1, with D unclear. Germline V CDR1 and CDR2: SEHNR, FQNEAQ (reference sequence). This CDR3 has 9 amino acids. With 5 bases removed from V and 13 bases from J, the gap between germline ends came to 6 bases. CDR3 nucleotide sequence: TGTGCCAGCAGCGAGCCCCAGTTCTTC. It is translated as CASSEPQFF.

The rearrangement links TRBV19 to TRBJ1-5; 10 bases fit TRBD1. The CDR3 contains 17 residues. The junction had 6 bases not matched to a gene; V was cut back by 0 bases and J by 4 bases. The germline V gene has CDR1 LNHDA and CDR2 SQIVND (reference sequence). The DNA of the CDR3 is TGTGCCAGTAGTATAGATCTAAGGACAGGGGGTAATCAGCCCCAGCATTTT. Protein: CASSIDLRTGGNQPQHF.

The chain links TRBV5-4 to TRBJ2-3, with a tentative D call TRBD2 (5 bases). The CDR3 has 16 amino acids. Germline lookup yields CDR1 SGHNT and CDR2 YYREEE (reference sequence). Trimming left V 0 bases short and J 1 base short, with 12 bases between. The CDR3 bases are TGTGCCAGCAGCTTGGCAGGCGGGCGTCGCACAGATACGCAGTATTTT. It codes for CASSLAGGRRTDTQYF.

This clone was picked up a small number of times. The V and J genes are TRBV30 and TRBJ1-2; TRBD1 matches at 7 bases. Per germline, CDR1 GTSNPN and CDR2 SVGIG (reference sequence). J gave up 13 bases and V 1 base, and 9 bases lay outside the gene matches. The CDR3 covers 12 residues. In DNA, the CDR3 is TGTGCCTGGAGTGGGGACAGCGAGGCTTGCACCTTC. Translation gives CAWSGDSEACTF.

This rearrangement joins TRBV7-9 to TRBJ2-7; TRBD2 is a possible D gene (6 bases). Between the trimmed V and J ends, which lost 3 bases and 5 bases, there was a span of 11 bases. The CDR3 loop spans 13 amino acids. Germline CDR1 is SEHNR and CDR2 is FQNEAQ (reference sequence). The CDR3 loop reads CASSFGGANEQYF. As DNA, the CDR3 is TGTGCCAGCAGCTTCGGGGGTGCAAACGAGCAGTACTTC. Based on the CDR3 plus reference TRBV7-9 and TRBJ2-7, the full variable domain is DTGVSQNPRHKITKRGQNVTFRCDPISEHNRLYWYRQTLGQGPEFLTYFQNEAQLEKSRLLSDRFSAERPKGSFSTLEIQRTEQGDSAMYLCASSFGGANEQYFGPGTRLTVT.